The T cell receptor (beta chain) described here comes from a study of siplizumab effects on memory and regulatory T cells. The wider study: In pairs, mixed lymphocyte reactions were done either with siplizumab at roughly 0.96 ug/mL or without any drug present. Points from the study as a whole: Of the proliferating CD4+ or CD8+ clones, roughly 75-97% lacked a naive or memory phenotype that could be assigned. Naive T cell populations appeared to exhibit greater diversity than memory cells and appeared to be major alloresponse contributors.

Losses at the gene ends were 6 bases for V and 0 bases for J; bases not matched to a gene: 6. The CDR3 loop spans 15 amino acids. CDR1 MNHEY and CDR2 SMNVEV come from the germline V gene (reference sequence). Libraries were prepared by immunoSEQ multiplex PCR; TCRdb keeps only in-frame clonotypes and omits some of them. The sample includes roughly 11,000 clones, more than 40% of them seen just once. This clone was counted many times. Its antigen remains unidentified. Mixed lymphocyte reaction cells were cocultured at 37°C for about 6 days. This sequence was found in a human donor in good health; the cells came from an allogeneic mixed lymphocyte reaction. Some clones in this sample may be carry-over from other donors' samples. The chain couples TRBV27 to TRBJ2-7; 9 bases agree with TRBD2. The source material was CFSE-low (dividing) CD8+ T cells sorted from an allogeneic mixed lymphocyte reaction. CDR3 sequence reads: CASSFSGSSSYEQYF. The CDR3 DNA follows: TGTGCCAGCAGCTTTAGCGGGAGTAGCTCCTACGAGCAGTACTTC.